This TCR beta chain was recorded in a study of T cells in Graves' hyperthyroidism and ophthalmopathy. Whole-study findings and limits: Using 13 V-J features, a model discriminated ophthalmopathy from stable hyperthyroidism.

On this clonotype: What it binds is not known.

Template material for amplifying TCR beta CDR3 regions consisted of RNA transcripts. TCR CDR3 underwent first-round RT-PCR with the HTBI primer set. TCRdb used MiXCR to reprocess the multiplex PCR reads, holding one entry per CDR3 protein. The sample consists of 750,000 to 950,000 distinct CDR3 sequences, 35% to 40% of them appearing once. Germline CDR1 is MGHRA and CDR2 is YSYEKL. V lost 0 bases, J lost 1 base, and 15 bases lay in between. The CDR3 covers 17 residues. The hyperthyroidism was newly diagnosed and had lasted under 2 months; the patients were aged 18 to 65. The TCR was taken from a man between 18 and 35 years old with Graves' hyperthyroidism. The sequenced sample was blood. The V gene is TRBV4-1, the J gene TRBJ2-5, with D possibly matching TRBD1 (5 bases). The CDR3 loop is CASSQDESPTVQETQYF. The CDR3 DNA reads TGCGCCAGCAGCCAAGATGAGAGCCCGACAGTCCAAGAGACCCAGTACTTC.